Below, 11 T cell receptor beta chains from the same sample are listed, as sequenced in a study of neurological immune-mediated disorders. TCRdb re-called the 5' RACE reads through MiXCR, storing one row per CDR3 protein. The sample shows roughly 60,000 distinct CDR3 sequences, roughly an eighth of them seen only once. Sequencing was done on a sample of PBMCs. Receptors were obtained from a man in his 60s in good health.

This clonotype was counted at least ten times. The chain combines TRBV4-3 with TRBJ1-3; TRBD1 might be the D (5 bases). In germline, CDR1 is LGHNA, CDR2 YSLEER. The ends were cut back, 1 base at V and 7 bases at J, with 14 bases in the middle. The CDR3 is 15 amino acids. The CDR3 bases are TGCGCCAGCAGCCAAGGTCTAGGAGAGGGGAACACCATATATTTT. Its protein is CASSQGLGEGNTIYF.

This clonotype was counted many times. This CDR3 is CASSSSGAGLETAQHF. CDR3 in DNA: TGTGCCAGCAGCTCCTCTGGGGCTGGCCTGGAAACGGCCCAGCATTTT. The V call is TRBV7-2, the J call TRBJ1-5; possible D gene TRBD1, 5 bases. From germline, CDR1 is SGHTA and CDR2 FQGNSA. There are 16 residues in the CDR3. Trimming left V 4 bases short and J 11 bases short, with 24 bases between.

Many counts were recorded for this clonotype. The chain employs TRBV6-5 and TRBJ1-4; the D is unclear. The germline V gene has CDR1 MNHEY and CDR2 SVGAGI. Trimming shortened V by 0 bases and J by 10 bases, and 9 bases separated the two germline ends. The CDR3 runs to 13 residues. The CDR3 DNA reads TGTGCCAGCAGTTACTCGAGGGTGGGAAAACTGTTTTTT. Translating gives CASSYSRVGKLFF.

The rearrangement links TRBV7-2 to TRBJ2-5, with a possible D match to TRBD1 (5 bases). V was cut by 8 bases and J by 5 bases, with 18 bases left in between. The length of the CDR3 is 14 residues. Germline V lookup: CDR1 SGHTA, CDR2 FQGNSA. Here the CDR3 reads CASGWAGSGETQYF. In nucleotides, the CDR3 is TGTGCCAGCGGTTGGGCAGGGTCAGGGGAGACCCAGTACTTC. Supplemented by reference TRBV7-2 and TRBJ2-5, the full variable domain reads GAGVSQSPSNKVTEKGKDVELRCDPISGHTALYWYRQSLGQGLEFLIYFQGNSAPDKSGLPSDRFSAERTGGSVSTLTIQRTQQEDSAVYLCASGWAGSGETQYFGPGTRLLVL.

This clonotype has a count of ten or more. The J gene is TRBJ2-7, the V gene TRBV3-1, with 7 nucleotides matching TRBD2. J lost 6 bases, V lost 0 bases, and 8 bases had no gene match. Germline CDR1 reads LGHDT; CDR2 reads YNNKEL (reference sequence). The CDR3 runs 15 residues. The CDR3 is CASSQDGGLLGEQYF. The CDR3 DNA reads as TGTGCCAGCAGCCAAGATGGGGGACTACTTGGCGAGCAGTACTTC.

There are many counts of this clonotype. The chain joins TRBV29-1 to TRBJ1-1, with D possibly TRBD1 on 6 matching bases. Deletions cut 0 bases from V and 5 bases from J, with 10 bases between. The CDR3 spans 13 residues. The germline CDR1 and CDR2 sequences are SQVTM and ANQGSEA. CDR3 protein: CSVEDGGRTEAFF. CDR3 bases: TGCAGCGTTGAAGATGGGGGGCGAACTGAAGCTTTCTTT.

The chain uses TRBV4-1 and TRBJ2-7; maybe TRBD1 (6 bases). Per the germline V gene, CDR1 is MGHRA and CDR2 is YSYEKL. The CDR3 consists of 16 residues. The V end was cut by 1 base, the J end by 3 bases, with 16 bases between. For the CDR3, the DNA is TGCGCCAGCAGCCAAGGCATGTGGGACACGAACTACGAGCAGTACTTC. Translation gives CASSQGMWDTNYEQYF.

The chain uses TRBV5-1 and TRBJ1-4, with D perhaps matching TRBD1 (6 bases). Trimming shortened V by 1 base and J by 7 bases, and 11 bases separated the two germline ends. The germline V gene has CDR1 SGHRS and CDR2 YFSETQ. The CDR3 runs to 14 residues. CDR3 sequence (DNA): TGCGCCAGCAGCTTGACCAGGGGAGGTGAAAAACTGTTTTTT. It encodes CASSLTRGGEKLFF.

This clonotype was detected ten times or more. This rearrangement joins TRBV3-1 to TRBJ2-1, with D hard to call. In germline, CDR1 is LGHDT, CDR2 YNNKEL (reference sequence). V lost 10 bases, J lost 0 bases, and 4 bases lay in between. This CDR3 contains 11 residues. DNA for the CDR3: TGTGCCACCAACTCCTACAATGAGCAGTTCTTC. Translation: CATNSYNEQFF.

This clonotype turned up a few times. This chain uses TRBV18 with TRBJ1-1; D not certain. V was pared by 7 bases and J by 7 bases, with 16 bases between. The CDR3 has 13 amino acids. Germline lookup yields CDR1 KGHSH and CDR2 LQKENI. CDR3 in amino acids: CASCHLRTDEAFF. CDR3 bases: TGTGCCAGCTGTCATCTTAGGACGGATGAAGCTTTCTTT.

This clonotype was recorded many times. The chain has TRBV20-1 and TRBJ2-3, with TRBD1 as a possible D gene (6 bases). The V and J ends lost 5 bases and 1 base respectively, with 13 bases between them. The CDR3 covers 14 residues. CDR1 is DFQATT, CDR2 SNEGSKA, per germline (reference sequence). CDR3 loop: CSARAAGGTDTQYF. The CDR3 DNA sequence: TGCAGTGCTCGGGCGGCAGGGGGCACAGATACGCAGTATTTT.